A single sample is the source of the 32 T cell receptor beta chains below, sequenced in a study of PD-L1 blockade in urothelial cancer (dated by TCRdb to 2016 to 2017). Libraries were prepared through the immunoSEQ multiplex PCR assay. The clones in this table, taken by TCRdb from immuneACCESS, are in-frame only. Not every clone is retained; where verified, under half of the shortfall comes from an unresolved V gene, and the cause of the rest is unknown. The sample yields some 60,000 clones; more than 70% were counted once. The biggest ten clones account for roughly 2.9% of the sample. This material consisted of PBMCs, taken around atezolizumab (anti-PD-L1) treatment. The receptors originated from a man aged 50 or older with urothelial cancer.

In DNA form, the CDR3 reads TGTGCCAGTAGTATAGGTCGGAACACTGAAGCTTTCTTT. Its translation: CASSIGRNTEAFF. The rearrangement joins TRBV19 to TRBJ1-1; D uncertain. The CDR3 has 13 residues. CDR1 LNHDA and CDR2 SQIVND come from the germline V gene (reference sequence). With 1 base removed from V and 1 base from J, the gap between germline ends came to 4 bases.

The rearrangement joins TRBV28 to TRBJ2-6; D gene uncertain. With 5 bases removed from V and 1 base from J, the gap between germline ends came to 9 bases. Germline V gives CDR1 MDHEN, CDR2 SYDVKM. The CDR3 has 15 residues. The CDR3 region is CASSKSDSGANVLTF. CDR3 nucleotides: TGTGCCAGCAGTAAGAGCGATTCTGGGGCCAACGTCCTGACTTTC.

The rearrangement joins TRBV7-9 to TRBJ2-1, with D perhaps TRBD1 (5 bases). The CDR3 runs 15 residues. The germline CDR1 and CDR2 sequences are SEHNR and FQNEAQ (reference sequence). V was pared by 3 bases and J by 1 base, with 10 bases between. The CDR3 DNA sequence: TGTGCCAGCAGCTTTTTAGGGGAATCCTACAATGAGCAGTTCTTC. Translated: CASSFLGESYNEQFF. Using reference TRBV7-9 and TRBJ2-1 for the parts outside the CDR3, the full variable domain is DTGVSQNPRHKITKRGQNVTFRCDPISEHNRLYWYRQTLGQGPEFLTYFQNEAQLEKSRLLSDRFSAERPKGSFSTLEIQRTEQGDSAMYLCASSFLGESYNEQFFGPGTRLTVL.

This clone has more than one count but fewer than ten. The rearrangement joins TRBV19 to TRBJ2-2; 8 bases fit TRBD2. CDR1 is LNHDA and CDR2 is SQIVND in the germline V gene (reference sequence). This CDR3 contains 17 residues. The V and J ends lost 0 bases and 2 bases, in that order; junction bases with no gene match: 5. The CDR3: CASSIERTSLNTGELFF. DNA for the CDR3: TGTGCCAGTAGTATAGAGCGGACTAGCCTTAACACCGGGGAGCTGTTTTTT.

The chain combines TRBV2 with TRBJ2-1; D is unresolved. V dropped 2 bases and J dropped 8 bases, with 4 bases sitting between them. This CDR3 is built from 11 residues. Per the germline V gene, CDR1 is SNHLY and CDR2 is FYNNEI. CDR3 sequence: CASSERYEQFF. CDR3 in DNA: TGTGCCAGCAGTGAACGGTATGAGCAGTTCTTC.

The chain couples TRBV4-1 to TRBJ2-3, with 8 positions matching TRBD1. The V segment lost 4 bases and the J segment 5 bases; nucleotides outside the gene matches: 5. This CDR3 has 14 residues. Germline V gives CDR1 MGHRA, CDR2 YSYEKL. For the CDR3, the DNA is TGCGCCAGCAGCCCCGGACAGGGAAAAGATACGCAGTATTTT. Translated, it gives CASSPGQGKDTQYF.

The chain combines TRBV5-4 with TRBJ2-5, with a weak D call TRBD1 (5 bases). The V end was cut by 10 bases, the J end by 7 bases, with 17 bases between. CDR1 SGHNT and CDR2 YYREEE come from the germline V gene (reference sequence). There are 12 residues in the CDR3. The CDR3 bases are TGTGCCGGCCGAACGGACAAGGGGACCCAGTACTTC. This sequence encodes CAGRTDKGTQYF.

This clone was seen just once. CDR3 loop: CSVESSSRVQYF. CDR3 DNA sequence: TGCAGCGTTGAAAGCTCATCGAGGGTGCAGTACTTC. The chain recombines TRBV29-1 with TRBJ2-7; D perhaps matches TRBD2 (5 bases). The V gene's germline CDR1 is SQVTM and CDR2 ANQGSEA. This CDR3 region has 12 residues. The V end lost 2 bases, the J end lost 9 bases, and 14 bases lay between the germline ends.

The genes are TRBV7-2 and TRBJ2-2; 12 nucleotides line up with TRBD2. Germline V lookup: CDR1 SGHTA, CDR2 FQGNSA. The J segment lost 7 bases and the V segment lost 5 bases, leaving 14 bases of the junction unmatched. The CDR3 loop spans 18 amino acids. CDR3: CASSAGLAGMAAGGELFF. CDR3 bases: TGTGCCAGCAGCGCCGGACTAGCGGGGATGGCGGCGGGCGGGGAGCTGTTTTTT.

This clone was seen more than once but under ten times. V and J are TRBV6-1 and TRBJ1-5; maybe TRBD1 (5 bases). The V end was cut by 8 bases, the J end by 3 bases, with 11 bases between. This CDR3 is built from 13 residues. CDR1 and CDR2 (germline): MNHNS, SASEGT. The CDR3 DNA follows: TGTGCCAGCGGAACGACAGTCAATCAGCCCCAGCATTTT. Amino acids: CASGTTVNQPQHF.

V is TRBV7-2 and J is TRBJ1-2, with D possibly matching TRBD1 (5 bases). This CDR3 has 14 residues. Germline CDR1 reads SGHTA; CDR2 reads FQGNSA. Deletions cut 1 base from V and 4 bases from J, with 10 bases between. The CDR3 DNA is TGTGCCAGCAGCTTAGTTCAGGGCGGCTATGGCTACACCTTC. Protein product: CASSLVQGGYGYTF.

In nucleotides, the CDR3 is TGTGCCAGCACCCTAAAGGTAGCGGGAGCCCCTTACTTC. Amino acids: CASTLKVAGAPYF. This chain uses TRBV28 with TRBJ2-7, with 9 nucleotides matching TRBD2. The CDR3 sequence is 13 residues long. Looked up from germline, CDR1 is MDHEN and CDR2 is SYDVKM. Trimming at V came to 7 bases and at J to 13 bases, leaving 14 bases not matched to a gene. Using reference TRBV28 and TRBJ2-7 for the parts outside the CDR3, the full variable domain is DVKVTQSSRYLVKRTGEKVFLECVQDMDHENMFWYRQDPGLGLRLIYFSYDVKMKEKGDIPEGYSVSREKKERFSLILESASTNQTSMYLCASTLKVAGAPYFGPGTRLTVT.

The genes are TRBV10-3 and TRBJ2-1; D is possibly TRBD1 (6 bases). There are 13 residues in the CDR3. In germline, CDR1 is ENHRY, CDR2 SYGVKD. With 8 bases removed from V and 7 bases from J, the gap between germline ends came to 15 bases. CDR3 loop: CAIGDTQENEQFF. CDR3 sequence (DNA): TGTGCCATCGGGGACACCCAGGAGAATGAGCAGTTCTTC.

The chain has TRBV7-6 and TRBJ1-1; a weak D match, TRBD1 (6 bases). Between the trimmed V and J ends, which lost 3 bases and 3 bases, there was a span of 8 bases. Per the germline V gene, CDR1 is SGHVS and CDR2 is FNYEAQ. The CDR3 has 13 amino acids. This chain's CDR3 is CASSLTGYTEAFF. The CDR3 bases are TGTGCCAGCAGCTTGACAGGCTACACTGAAGCTTTCTTT.

The V gene is TRBV6-1, the J gene TRBJ1-5; 7 bases agree with TRBD1. J gave up 1 base and V 6 bases, and 6 bases lay outside the gene matches. Germline CDR1 reads MNHNS; CDR2 reads SASEGT. This CDR3 contains 15 residues. CDR3 protein: CASRGRQGSNQPQHF. The CDR3, as DNA: TGTGCCAGCAGGGGGAGACAGGGAAGCAATCAGCCCCAGCATTTT.

V is TRBV27 and J is TRBJ2-7; the match to TRBD2 covers 7 bases. The CDR3 sequence is 15 residues long. Per the germline V gene, CDR1 is MNHEY and CDR2 is SMNVEV (reference sequence). The trim removed 3 bases at V and 5 bases at J, leaving 10 bases unmatched. CDR3 bases: TGTGCCAGCAGTTTTGGCGCGGGAGCTTGGAACGAGCAGTACTTC. Protein sequence: CASSFGAGAWNEQYF.

V usage is TRBV5-1 and J usage is TRBJ2-1; the D is unclear. The V gene's germline CDR1 is SGHRS and CDR2 YFSETQ. The CDR3 has 13 residues. Trimming pared 2 bases from V and 5 bases from J, leaving 8 bases between. The CDR3 loop reads CASSFPADNEQFF. CDR3 bases: TGCGCCAGCAGCTTCCCGGCGGACAATGAGCAGTTCTTC.

The chain is built from TRBV7-2 and TRBJ1-5; D is perhaps TRBD1 (5 bases). The V and J ends lost 1 base and 5 bases respectively, with 12 bases between them. The germline gives CDR1 SGHTA, CDR2 FQGNSA. The CDR3 covers 15 residues. The CDR3 loop is CASSLGSGRDQPQHF. The CDR3 coding sequence is TGTGCCAGCAGCTTAGGGTCAGGGAGGGATCAGCCCCAGCATTTT.

This chain links TRBV6-6 with TRBJ1-5, with a tentative D call TRBD1 (6 bases). Germline V gene lookup returns CDR1 MNHNY and CDR2 SVGAGI (reference sequence). Trimming stripped 6 bases from V and 2 bases from J, with 17 bases between. The CDR3 runs 16 residues. The CDR3 protein is CASRPLIRGGNQPQHF. The CDR3 region has the DNA TGTGCCAGCAGGCCCCTGATCAGGGGTGGCAATCAGCCCCAGCATTTT.

The chain is built from TRBV6-5 and TRBJ2-5, with 10 bases that match TRBD1. Germline lookup yields CDR1 MNHEY and CDR2 SVGAGI. The CDR3 has 15 residues. Trimming took 7 bases from V and 5 from J; bases not matched to a gene: 10. This CDR3 is CASTKDRGRFETQYF. For the CDR3, the DNA is TGTGCCAGCACCAAAGACAGGGGGCGCTTTGAGACCCAGTACTTC.

This rearrangement joins TRBV5-1 to TRBJ2-7, with a tentative D call TRBD2 (6 bases). The length of the CDR3 is 17 residues. Germline V CDR1 and CDR2: SGHRS, YFSETQ. V shed 1 base and J shed 4 bases, with 21 bases lying between them. The CDR3 reads CASSLWGVEQPQYEQYF. CDR3 bases: TGCGCCAGCAGCTTGTGGGGGGTTGAGCAGCCCCAATACGAGCAGTACTTC. The full variable domain, rest sourced from reference TRBV5-1 and TRBJ2-7, is KAGVTQTPRYLIKTRGQQVTLSCSPISGHRSVSWYQQTPGQGLQFLFEYFSETQRNKGNFPGRFSGRQFSNSRSEMNVSTLELGDSALYLCASSLWGVEQPQYEQYFGPGTRLTVT.

V usage is TRBV27 and J usage is TRBJ2-3; 8 bases are a match to TRBD1. This CDR3 is built from 15 residues. CDR1 MNHEY and CDR2 SMNVEV come from the germline V gene (reference sequence). The V gene end was trimmed by 5 bases and the J gene end by 6 bases; junction bases not matched to a gene: 10. CDR3 amino acids: CASSQPAGGMDTQYF. In DNA form, the CDR3 reads TGTGCCAGCAGTCAGCCCGCAGGGGGCATGGATACGCAGTATTTT.

The V and J genes are TRBV15 and TRBJ2-1; tentative D call: TRBD2 (5 bases). Trimming took off 4 bases at V and 5 bases at J, with 15 bases between the two ends. Germline values: CDR1 LNHNV, CDR2 YYDKDF (reference sequence). This CDR3 comprises 15 residues. In nucleotides, the CDR3 is TGTGCCACCAGCATAGAGGGTCCTAGCCACAATGAGCAGTTCTTC. Translating it yields CATSIEGPSHNEQFF.

The genes are TRBV18 and TRBJ1-4, with 7 bases fitting TRBD1. The V gene's germline CDR1 is KGHSH and CDR2 LQKENI. This CDR3 is 17 amino acids long. With V trimmed by 4 bases and J by 0 bases, 8 bases remained unmatched. The DNA of the CDR3 is TGTGCCAGCTCACGCGGACAGGCCTTTGCAACTAATGAAAAACTGTTTTTT. Protein sequence: CASSRGQAFATNEKLFF.

The rearrangement uses TRBV11-2 and TRBJ2-2, with a tentative D call TRBD2 (6 bases). Germline V gene lookup returns CDR1 SGHAT and CDR2 FQNNGV. Trimming left V 5 bases short and J 0 bases short, with 19 bases between. The CDR3 sequence is 18 residues long. The CDR3 here is CASSPRRGTVSNTGELFF. The CDR3 coding sequence is TGTGCCAGCAGCCCCCGTCGGGGGACCGTTTCGAACACCGGGGAGCTGTTTTTT. The variable domain in full, with the rest retrieved from reference TRBV11-2 and TRBJ2-2, is EAGVAQSPRYKIIEKRQSVAFWCNPISGHATLYWYQQILGQGPKLLIQFQNNGVVDDSQLPKDRFSAERLKGVDSTLKIQPAKLEDSAVYLCASSPRRGTVSNTGELFFGEGSRLTVL.

The chain combines TRBV30 with TRBJ1-1; 10 bases line up with TRBD1. The germline gives CDR1 GTSNPN, CDR2 SVGIG (reference sequence). The CDR3 extends over 13 amino acids. V gave up 3 bases and J gave up 4 bases; unmatched junction bases: 2. This chain's CDR3 is CAWRGQGSTEAFF. In DNA, the CDR3 is TGTGCCTGGAGGGGACAGGGGAGCACTGAAGCTTTCTTT.

Only one count was recorded for this clone. This chain joins TRBV6-5 and TRBJ2-7; D might be TRBD2 (5 bases). The germline gives CDR1 MNHEY, CDR2 SVGAGI. V was cut by 5 bases and J by 3 bases, with 14 bases left in between. The CDR3 consists of 14 residues. The CDR3 DNA sequence: TGTGCCAGCAGTCAAAGACACCGGGACTACGAGCAGTACTTC. It encodes CASSQRHRDYEQYF.

This chain connects TRBV12-5 to TRBJ1-2; 8 bases line up with TRBD1. CDR3 length: 17 residues. In germline, CDR1 is LGHNT, CDR2 FRNRAP. With 0 bases clipped from V and 4 bases from J, the junction kept 10 bases outside the gene matches. As DNA, the CDR3 is TGTGCTAGTGGTTTGGTACCCTCGGACAGGGAGAGCTATGGCTACACCTTC. Its translation is CASGLVPSDRESYGYTF.

The chain combines TRBV7-6 with TRBJ2-3, with 10 bases identical to TRBD2. This CDR3 spans 15 amino acids. In germline, CDR1 is SGHVS, CDR2 FNYEAQ. V shed 5 bases, J shed 2 bases, and the junction held 4 bases outside the gene matches. The CDR3 region is CASSELAGYTDTQYF. CDR3 coding DNA: TGTGCCAGCAGCGAACTAGCGGGATACACAGATACGCAGTATTTT.

The CDR3 reads CASSLPSGRTSTDTQYF. The CDR3 coding sequence is TGTGCCAGCAGCTTACCTAGCGGGAGGACTAGCACAGATACGCAGTATTTT. The chain joins TRBV21-1 to TRBJ2-3; the D call in the table, TRBD2, was not verified against the DNA. TRBV21-1 is assigned pseudogene status. This CDR3 spans 17 amino acids.

This chain joins TRBV10-3 and TRBJ1-2, with D possibly being TRBD1 (5 bases). CDR3 length equals 15 residues. V dropped 0 bases and J dropped 1 base, with 9 bases sitting between them. Germline V gene sequence: CDR1 ENHRY, CDR2 SYGVKD. CDR3 amino acids: CAISESRQGNYGYTF. In DNA form, the CDR3 reads TGTGCCATCAGTGAGTCGCGGCAGGGTAACTATGGCTACACCTTC.

This chain links TRBV6-4 with TRBJ1-1; D remains unclear. Trimming shortened V by 3 bases and J by 0 bases, and 5 bases separated the two germline ends. The germline gives CDR1 MRHNA, CDR2 SNTAGT. The CDR3 runs 13 residues. The CDR3 loop reads CASSESVNTEAFF. DNA for the CDR3: TGTGCCAGCAGTGAATCGGTGAACACTGAAGCTTTCTTT.